This T cell receptor beta chain originates from a study of T cell repertoires in cytomegalovirus infection. This clonotype was observed many times. Its target is unknown. The CDR3 has 14 residues. Trimming took off 4 bases at V and 9 bases at J, with 16 bases between the two ends. The germline gives CDR1 SEHNR, CDR2 FQNEAQ (reference sequence). TCRdb redid the calling of the reads with MiXCR, one entry per CDR3 protein. The sample contains some 940,000 distinct CDR3 sequences, roughly 31% of which appear only once. The clonotype was recovered from a human donor in good health (CMV status not recorded). Some clones in this sample may be carry-over from other donors' samples. This sequence joins TRBV7-9 and TRBJ1-5; possible D gene TRBD1, 6 bases. This material consisted of cultured CD8+ T cells from PBMCs, taken from culture after CMV antigen stimulation. In DNA form, the CDR3 reads TGTGCCAGCAGCTCGGGACAAGGGGTCGGGCCCCAGCATTTT. This sequence encodes CASSSGQGVGPQHF.